These 20 T cell receptor beta chains came from one sample sequenced in a study of T cell responses to AZD1222 COVID-19 vaccine. This table comes from immunoSEQ multiplex PCR, and its TCRdb copy is limited to in-frame clones, with some not included. The sample consists of approximately 150,000 clones, about 93% of them appearing once. The sequencing here drew on peripheral blood, taken on day 0 of AZD1222 vaccination. Receptors were obtained from an adult in good health.

The chain employs TRBV4-2 and TRBJ2-1; D unclear. The CDR3 contains 13 residues. Germline V gene lookup returns CDR1 LGHNA and CDR2 YNFKEQ. Trimming pared 1 base from V and 5 bases from J, leaving 6 bases between. The CDR3 reads CASSQVQHNEQFF. The CDR3 region has the DNA TGTGCCAGCAGCCAAGTGCAGCACAATGAGCAGTTCTTC.

This chain's CDR3 is CASSEGQVKTGELFF. Here the CDR3 DNA reads TGTGCCAGCAGCGAAGGACAGGTTAAAACCGGGGAGCTGTTTTTT. The rearrangement joins TRBV4-2 to TRBJ2-2, with 7 bases aligning to TRBD1. CDR1 and CDR2 (germline): LGHNA, YNFKEQ. The CDR3 has 15 residues. V was clipped by 5 bases and J by 5 bases; unmatched bases: 8.

This clone has more than one count but fewer than ten. V gene TRBV6-5 combines with J gene TRBJ1-6, with unresolved D. CDR3 length: 15 amino acids. CDR1 is MNHEY, CDR2 SVGAGI, per germline. Trimming shortened V by 7 bases and J by 1 base, and 11 bases separated the two germline ends. The CDR3 DNA reads TGTGCCAGCACTGGGTGGCAGTCCTATAATTCACCCCTCCACTTT. Translation: CASTGWQSYNSPLHF.

The chain employs TRBV12-5 and TRBJ2-6; D tentatively fits TRBD1 or TRBD2 (7 bases each). This CDR3 has 17 residues. Germline V CDR1 and CDR2: LGHNT, FRNRAP. Trimming took 2 bases from V and 2 from J, leaving 13 bases between them. CDR3 residues: CASGLTRGGAGANVLTF. CDR3 sequence (DNA): TGTGCTAGTGGTTTGACCAGGGGGGGAGCTGGGGCCAACGTCCTGACTTTC.

The chain has TRBV18 and TRBJ1-1, with D perhaps TRBD1 (5 bases). Per germline, CDR1 KGHSH and CDR2 LQKENI. The CDR3 length is 14 residues. Between the trimmed V and J ends, which lost 7 bases and 4 bases, there was a span of 16 bases. The CDR3 DNA reads TGTGCCAGCTTAGCAGGGCTGGGGGGCACTGAAGCTTTCTTT. This codes for CASLAGLGGTEAFF.

This chain joins TRBV2 and TRBJ1-1; 8 nucleotides match TRBD1. This CDR3 comprises 13 residues. Trimming at V came to 6 bases and at J to 0 bases, leaving 0 bases not matched to a gene. The germline V gene has CDR1 SNHLY and CDR2 FYNNEI. The DNA for the CDR3 is TGTGCCAGCAGGGGACAGGTGAACACTGAAGCTTTCTTT. Residues: CASRGQVNTEAFF.

The rearrangement joins TRBV6-5 to TRBJ2-7, with TRBD2 identical over 7 bases. CDR3 length: 15 amino acids. V was clipped by 6 bases and J by 2 bases; unmatched bases: 10. Germline V gene data show CDR1 as MNHEY and CDR2 as SVGAGI. The CDR3: CASSPISGLAYEQYV. The CDR3 DNA follows: TGTGCCAGCAGCCCAATTAGCGGGCTTGCCTACGAGCAGTACGTC.

The DNA of the CDR3 is TGTGCCAGCTCCCAAAACCTAGCGGGAGCTGGAGAGACCCAGTACTTC. This translates into CASSQNLAGAGETQYF. J is TRBJ2-5 and V is TRBV18; 10 nucleotides align to TRBD2. V lost 6 bases, J lost 4 bases, and 11 bases stayed unmatched. CDR3 length equals 16 residues. Germline V CDR1 and CDR2: KGHSH, LQKENI. Full variable domain (remainder filled in from reference TRBV18 and TRBJ2-5): NAGVMQNPRHLVRRRGQEARLRCSPMKGHSHVYWYRQLPEEGLKFMVYLQKENIIDESGMPKERFSAEFPKEGPSILRIQQVVRGDSAAYFCASSQNLAGAGETQYFGPGTRLLVL.

This chain uses TRBV14 with TRBJ1-1; D remains unclear. V lost 1 base and J 7 bases, leaving 10 bases between the germline ends. From germline, CDR1 is SGHDN and CDR2 FVKESK. The CDR3 totals 13 residues. The CDR3, as DNA: TGTGCCAGCAGCCAAGGTTTAGACCTTGAAGCTTTCTTT. Its translation is CASSQGLDLEAFF.

The chain joins TRBV19 to TRBJ1-2; D might be TRBD1 (6 bases). The germline gives CDR1 LNHDA, CDR2 SQIVND (reference sequence). Trimming stripped 4 bases from V and 0 bases from J, with 15 bases between. This CDR3 region has 16 residues. Here the CDR3 DNA reads TGTGCCAGTAGTACAGGGACACGAGGATCTAACTATGGCTACACCTTC. Translated: CASSTGTRGSNYGYTF.

The genes are TRBV25-1 and TRBJ2-5, with D tentatively TRBD1 or TRBD2 (6 bases each). Germline assignment: CDR1 MGHDK and CDR2 SYGVNS. CDR3 size: 14 residues. With 8 bases removed from V and 4 bases from J, the gap between germline ends came to 17 bases. DNA for the CDR3: TGTGCCAGCGCGGGGTCAGGGGCTGTAGAGACCCAGTACTTC. This encodes CASAGSGAVETQYF.

This clone is a singleton in its sample. The chain joins TRBV6-6 to TRBJ2-5; 10 nucleotides align to TRBD2. CDR3 length equals 16 residues. The germline V gene encodes CDR1 MNHNY and CDR2 SVGAGI (reference sequence). J gave up 5 bases and V 4 bases, and 10 bases lay outside the gene matches. CDR3 DNA: TGTGCCAGCAGTTTCTACCCCGCGACTAGCGGGGAGACCCAGTACTTC. This codes for CASSFYPATSGETQYF.

The rearrangement uses TRBV4-1 and TRBJ2-3; D is unresolved. Germline CDR1 is MGHRA and CDR2 is YSYEKL. V was cut by 2 bases and J by 5 bases, with 8 bases left in between. CDR3 length: 13 residues. CDR3 loop: CASSQLGLDTQYF. Written as DNA, the CDR3 is TGCGCCAGCAGCCAATTAGGATTAGATACGCAGTATTTT.

This sequence joins TRBV2 and TRBJ2-7; 7 bases agree with TRBD1. In germline, CDR1 is SNHLY, CDR2 FYNNEI. The CDR3 consists of 14 residues. The trim removed 2 bases at V and 0 bases at J, leaving 1 base unmatched. CDR3 sequence: CASSERTGSYEQYV. The CDR3 coding sequence is TGTGCCAGCAGTGAACGGACAGGCTCCTACGAGCAGTACGTC.

The chain employs TRBV5-8 and TRBJ1-3; D unclear. The CDR3 sequence is 15 residues long. V was clipped by 4 bases and J by 3 bases, with 14 bases between them. CDR1 SGHTS and CDR2 YDEGEE come from the germline V gene. CDR3 amino acids: CASSRQGWDGNTIYF. CDR3 nucleotide sequence: TGTGCCAGCAGCAGGCAAGGGTGGGATGGAAACACCATATATTTT.

This chain links TRBV6-1 with TRBJ1-1; the D is unclear. CDR3 length: 13 residues. Trimming took 2 bases from V and 4 from J, leaving 8 bases between them. Looked up from germline, CDR1 is MNHNS and CDR2 is SASEGT. The CDR3 nucleotides read TGTGCCAGCAGTGAACCCCTGGGCACTGAAGCTTTCTTT. Translated: CASSEPLGTEAFF.

The chain is built from TRBV10-3 and TRBJ2-5; the match to TRBD2 covers 8 bases. The CDR3 spans 16 residues. From germline, CDR1 is ENHRY and CDR2 SYGVKD. V lost 0 bases and J lost 5; bases outside the gene matches: 8. CDR3 bases: TGTGCCATCAGTGAGTCGTTCTCGGGCGGGAGGGAGACCCAGTACTTC. Residues: CAISESFSGGRETQYF.

The chain carries TRBV11-2 and TRBJ1-3; D not certain. This CDR3 has 16 residues. The germline V gene encodes CDR1 SGHAT and CDR2 FQNNGV. The V end lost 6 bases, the J end lost 8 bases, and 23 bases lay between the germline ends. The CDR3 loop reads CASSPHKPGLLDTIYF. The CDR3 nucleotides read TGTGCCAGCAGTCCCCACAAGCCCGGGCTTCTAGACACCATATATTTT. The full variable domain, its missing parts supplied by reference TRBV11-2 and TRBJ1-3, is EAGVAQSPRYKIIEKRQSVAFWCNPISGHATLYWYQQILGQGPKLLIQFQNNGVVDDSQLPKDRFSAERLKGVDSTLKIQPAKLEDSAVYLCASSPHKPGLLDTIYFGEGSWLTVV.

This chain links TRBV7-9 with TRBJ2-3, with 7 bases aligning to TRBD1. Germline CDR1 is SEHNR and CDR2 is FQNEAQ (reference sequence). This CDR3 is built from 11 residues. Trimming cost V 5 bases and J 13 bases; bases outside gene matches: 6. The DNA of the CDR3 is TGTGCCAGCAGCGAGGGACAGTTGAAGTATTTT. Protein product: CASSEGQLKYF.

V and J are TRBV12-3 or TRBV12-4 and TRBJ2-5; a weak D match, TRBD1 (6 bases). CDR3 length: 13 amino acids. V lost 6 bases to trimming and J lost 4 bases, with 12 bases between them. CDR3: CASRHRVTETQYF. The CDR3 DNA is TGTGCCAGCAGGCACAGGGTCACAGAGACCCAGTACTTC.